Presented here are 5 T cell receptor beta chains from one specimen sequenced in a study of cytomegalovirus exposure and HLA in healthy donors. 13 Jbeta primers and 60 Vbeta primers were used for the PCR. Sequencing used immunoSEQ multiplex PCR; TCRdb keeps in-frame clones, though not all of them. This table holds 75,000 to 90,000 clones, around 70% found once. The specimen sequenced was PBMCs. All receptors derive from a middle-aged woman in good health and CMV-seropositive.

The chain couples TRBV19 to TRBJ1-1; 9 bases are shared with TRBD1. The CDR3 extends over 17 amino acids. The germline V gene has CDR1 LNHDA and CDR2 SQIVND (reference sequence). V trimming: 0 bases; J trimming: 0 bases; junction bases outside the gene matches: 5. The CDR3 is CASSIDRTGDLNTEAFF. DNA of the CDR3: TGTGCCAGTAGTATAGATCGGACAGGGGATTTGAACACTGAAGCTTTCTTT.

The V and J genes are TRBV5-1 and TRBJ1-2, with D tentatively TRBD1 (5 bases). This CDR3 has 13 amino acids. CDR1 and CDR2 (germline): SGHRS, YFSETQ. V lost 0 bases and J lost 2, with 5 bases in between. The CDR3 DNA follows: TGCGCCAGCAGCTTGGAGGGGAACTATGGCTACACCTTC. Translating it yields CASSLEGNYGYTF.

This clone was seen a handful of times. CDR3 nucleotide sequence: TGCGCCAGCAGCTTGGTGGCAGGGGGAACCAATGAGCAGTTCTTC. This encodes CASSLVAGGTNEQFF. The chain combines TRBV5-1 with TRBJ2-1; TRBD1 aligns across 7 bases. The CDR3 loop spans 15 amino acids. The V and J ends lost 0 bases and 6 bases, in that order; junction bases with no gene match: 6. CDR1 and CDR2 from the germline V gene are SGHRS and YFSETQ.

This clone was seen only a few times. This sequence joins TRBV6-6 and TRBJ2-7, with a tentative D call TRBD1 (5 bases). With 6 bases removed from V and 3 bases from J, the gap between germline ends came to 15 bases. This CDR3 has 14 amino acids. Per the germline V gene, CDR1 is MNHNY and CDR2 is SVGAGI (reference sequence). CDR3 nucleotides: TGTGCCAGCAGAATGGGGCAGGGAAACTACGAGCAGTACTTC. It yields the protein CASRMGQGNYEQYF.

The chain employs TRBV9 and TRBJ2-1; 11 bases are shared with TRBD1. The CDR3 consists of 15 residues. Germline V gives CDR1 SGDLS, CDR2 YYNGEE. With V trimmed by 4 bases and J by 5 bases, 5 bases remained unmatched. As DNA, the CDR3 is TGTGCCAGCAGCCCGACGGACAGGGGGCACAATGAGCAGTTCTTC. Its protein product is CASSPTDRGHNEQFF. Combining the CDR3 with reference TRBV9 and TRBJ2-1 gives the whole variable domain DSGVTQTPKHLITATGQRVTLRCSPRSGDLSVYWYQQSLDQGLQFLIQYYNGEERAKGNILERFSAQQFPDLHSELNLSSLELGDSALYFCASSPTDRGHNEQFFGPGTRLTVL.